This TCR beta chain was sequenced during a study of OX40 agonist ivuxolimab in advanced cancers. About the research overall: With ivuxolimab, an agonistic anti-OX40 (CD134) antibody, patients were treated. Partial responses were recorded for three patients, including one with hepatocellular carcinoma and two with cutaneous melanoma.

Study-wide results and limits: Near-lowest levels of clonal expansion characterized partial responders at 0.1-3.0 mg/kg.

The length of the CDR3 is 23 residues. The V and J ends lost 1 base and 3 bases, in that order; junction bases with no gene match: 25. From germline, CDR1 is LGHNT and CDR2 FRNRAP. Assay: immunoSEQ multiplex PCR; the TCRdb copy retains only in-frame clones and omits some. The data show about 96,000 clones, around 80% seen once. On this clone itself: The antigen is not known.

This material consisted of CD4+ or CD8+ T cells sorted from blood, taken in a trial of the OX40 agonist ivuxolimab. The chain is built from TRBV12-5 and TRBJ2-3, with TRBD2 matching over 10 bases. This sequence was found in an adult with an advanced solid tumor such as melanoma, head and neck, liver or kidney cancer. The CDR3 is CASGLGSIGPSGRSLGRTDTQYF. The CDR3 DNA follows: TGTGCTAGTGGTTTGGGCTCAATAGGGCCTAGCGGGAGATCCCTGGGGAGGACAGATACGCAGTATTTT.